Listed below are T cell receptor beta chains from one sample, sequenced in a study of OX40 agonist ivuxolimab in advanced cancers. Profiling relied on immunoSEQ multiplex PCR, and the TCRdb table lists in-frame clones only, not all of them. The repertoire holds roughly 77,000 clones, about 90% seen once, with 0.5% to 0.6% in the top ten. The source material was CD4+ or CD8+ T cells sorted from blood, sampled in a trial of the OX40 agonist ivuxolimab. The receptors originated from an adult with an advanced solid tumor such as melanoma, head and neck, liver or kidney cancer. CDR3s include the opening cysteine and the closing phenylalanine or tryptophan. D genes are given only for firm matches. The listing skips clone size in some rows; elsewhere it reads once, few, many or a size class.

>TRBV10-2|TRBJ2-7|TRBD1|14|once
CASSPGQGNYEQYF
TGCGCCAGCAGTCCTGGACAGGGGAACTACGAGCAGTACTTC
>TRBV7-9|TRBJ2-7|NA|11|NA
CASSLNYEQYF
TGTGCCAGCAGCTTAAACTACGAGCAGTACTTC
>TRBV7-2|TRBJ2-7|NA|12|NA
CASSSSGYEQYF
TGTGCCAGCAGCTCAAGCGGCTACGAGCAGTACTTC
>TRBV7-9|TRBJ2-1|TRBD2|16|NA
CASSLASWASGHGQFF
TGTGCCAGCAGCTTAGCTTCATGGGCTAGCGGCCATGGGCAGTTCTTC
>TRBV21-1|TRBJ1-2|NA|20|NA
CASSKAVAGAGGRGNYGYTF
TGTGCCAGCAGCAAAGCGGTAGCGGGGGCAGGGGGCCGGGGTAACTATGGCTACACCTTC
>TRBV6-6|TRBJ1-1|TRBD1|15|once
CASSYGTGAVTEAFF
TGTGCCAGCAGTTACGGGACAGGGGCTGTTACTGAAGCTTTCTTT
>TRBV6-5|TRBJ2-7|TRBD1|14|NA
CASSRDRLSYEQYF
TGTGCCAGCAGTAGGGACAGGCTATCCTACGAGCAGTACTTC
>TRBV7-2|TRBJ2-1|TRBD2|16|NA
CASSSVRLAVTIEQFF
TGTGCCAGCAGCTCCGTCCGACTAGCGGTGACGATTGAGCAGTTCTTC
>TRBV5-1|TRBJ2-1|TRBD2|15|NA
CASSLGASGYNEQFF
TGCGCCAGCAGCTTGGGGGCTAGCGGGTACAATGAGCAGTTCTTC
>TRBV5-4|TRBJ2-1|NA|14|few
CASSPTAADNEQFF
TGTGCCAGCAGCCCAACCGCGGCTGATAATGAGCAGTTCTTC
>TRBV7-2|TRBJ2-3|NA|17|NA
CASSLPRGALTGDTQYF
TGTGCCAGCAGCCTACCTCGGGGGGCGCTAACCGGGGATACGCAGTATTTT
>TRBV7-2|TRBJ1-6|NA|16|NA
CASSLTGQPNNSPLHF
TGTGCCAGCAGCTTAACCGGGCAACCGAATAATTCACCCCTCCACTTT
>TRBV29-1|TRBJ1-1|NA|11|few
CSLRVNTEAFF
TGCAGCCTCCGGGTGAACACTGAAGCTTTCTTT
>TRBV7-2|TRBJ1-2|NA|13|NA
CASSLTLNYGYTF
TGTGCCAGCAGCTTAACACTAAACTATGGCTACACCTTC
>TRBV7-2|TRBJ2-5|TRBD2|17|few
CASSSRGLAGERETQYF
TGTGCCAGCAGCTCCCGAGGACTAGCGGGAGAAAGAGAGACCCAGTACTTC
>TRBV30|TRBJ1-1|NA|15|NA
CAWSRQSRMNTEAFF
TGTGCCTGGAGTAGGCAGAGCCGAATGAACACTGAAGCTTTCTTT
>TRBV9|TRBJ2-5|TRBD1|14|NA
CASSADRGQETQYF
TGTGCCAGCAGCGCGGACAGGGGACAAGAGACCCAGTACTTC
>TRBV7-3|TRBJ2-2|NA|16|NA
CASSLTPFANTGELFF
TGTGCCAGCAGCTTAACGCCATTCGCGAACACCGGGGAGCTGTTTTTT
>TRBV30|TRBJ2-1|NA|14|NA
CAWVPDRQGNEQFF
TGTGCCTGGGTCCCAGACAGGCAAGGAAATGAGCAGTTCTTC
>TRBV19|TRBJ1-6|NA|13|once
CASSIQKNSPLHF
TGTGCCAGTAGTATCCAGAAAAATTCACCCCTCCACTTT
>TRBV5-5|TRBJ1-5|NA|14|once
CASSARDRHQPQHF
TGTGCCAGCAGCGCCCGGGACCGACATCAGCCCCAGCATTTT
>TRBV2|TRBJ1-2|NA|14|NA
CASSENSYNYGYTF
TGTGCCAGCAGTGAAAACAGCTATAACTATGGCTACACCTTC
>TRBV10-1|TRBJ1-5|NA|13|NA
CALPIGTWQPQHF
TGCGCCTTACCGATCGGGACATGGCAGCCCCAGCATTTT
>TRBV6-6|TRBJ1-4|NA|15|NA
CASSYAGATNEKLFF
TGTGCCAGCAGTTACGCGGGTGCAACTAATGAAAAACTGTTTTTT
>TRBV6-1|TRBJ1-1|NA|13|once
CASRATGNTEAFF
TGTGCCAGCAGAGCGACGGGGAACACTGAAGCTTTCTTT
>TRBV7-3|TRBJ2-2|TRBD2|17|NA
CASSSKAGGPGTGELFF
TGTGCCAGCAGCTCAAAAGCGGGAGGGCCGGGCACCGGGGAGCTGTTTTTT
>TRBV7-2|TRBJ1-2|TRBD1|13|NA
CASSLPTGRGYTF
TGTGCCAGCAGCTTACCGACAGGGAGAGGCTACACCTTC
>TRBV11-3|TRBJ2-5|NA|17|NA
CASSLDRSGTYQETQYF
TGTGCCAGCAGCTTAGATCGGAGTGGTACCTACCAAGAGACCCAGTACTTC
>TRBV2|TRBJ2-1|TRBD2|15|NA
CASSEPGRALGEQFF
TGTGCCAGCAGTGAACCCGGGAGGGCCCTCGGTGAGCAGTTCTTC
>TRBV7-8|TRBJ2-5|TRBD1|16|NA
CASSVGTGWGKETQYF
TGTGCCAGCAGCGTAGGGACAGGGTGGGGCAAAGAGACCCAGTACTTC
>TRBV5-1|TRBJ2-1|TRBD1|17|NA
CASSLDRVKQTYNEQFF
TGCGCCAGCAGCCTGGACAGGGTTAAGCAAACCTACAATGAGCAGTTCTTC
>TRBV7-3|TRBJ2-3|TRBD2|16|NA
CASSLMASGSADTQYF
TGTGCCAGCAGCTTAATGGCTAGCGGGAGTGCGGATACGCAGTATTTT
>TRBV7-2|TRBJ2-3|NA|15|few
CATSRGAVDTDTQYF
TGTGCCACGTCACGGGGGGCTGTGGACACAGATACGCAGTATTTT
>TRBV5-1|TRBJ2-1|TRBD2|15|NA
CASSLSREEVNEQFF
TGCGCCAGCAGCTTGTCGCGGGAGGAGGTCAATGAGCAGTTCTTC
>TRBV2|TRBJ2-2|NA|13|NA
CASSDKRTGELFF
TGTGCCAGCAGTGATAAAAGAACCGGGGAGCTGTTTTTT